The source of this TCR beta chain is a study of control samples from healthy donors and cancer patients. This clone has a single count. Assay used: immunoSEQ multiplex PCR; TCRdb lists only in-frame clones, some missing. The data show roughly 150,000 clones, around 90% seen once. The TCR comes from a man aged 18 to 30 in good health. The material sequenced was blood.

The CDR3 spells CASKIPGGEAFF. The CDR3 coding sequence is TGTGCCAGCAAAATTCCCGGAGGTGAAGCTTTCTTT. The rearrangement uses TRBV28 and TRBJ1-1; no reliable D call. The CDR3 length is 12 residues. Germline V gene lookup returns CDR1 MDHEN and CDR2 SYDVKM. Between the trimmed V and J ends, which lost 7 bases and 7 bases, there was a span of 13 bases. Filled out from reference TRBV28 and TRBJ1-1, the complete variable domain reads DVKVTQSSRYLVKRTGEKVFLECVQDMDHENMFWYRQDPGLGLRLIYFSYDVKMKEKGDIPEGYSVSREKKERFSLILESASTNQTSMYLCASKIPGGEAFFGQGTRLTVV.